A single sample is the source of the 18 T cell receptor beta chains below, sequenced in a study of HIV-infected children after antiretroviral therapy interruption. As to treatment: PENTA 11 planned treatment interruption arm or continuous ART arm. RNA-based 3' RACE libraries used unique molecular identifiers. TCRdb re-called the 3' RACE reads through MiXCR, storing one row per CDR3 protein. The table has approximately 95,000 distinct CDR3 sequences, about 7.2% seen once. The sequenced sample was CD45RA+ CD4+ T cells from PBMCs, pooled from several time points, obtained from a donor given antiretroviral therapy, either interrupted or continuous. Regarding subset: naive CD4+ CD45RA+ CD45RO- T cells. These receptors all come from a pool of human donors with HIV.

There are many counts of this clonotype. The chain uses TRBV12-5 and TRBJ2-1, with D perhaps given as TRBD1 or TRBD2 (5 bases each). With 5 bases removed from V and 2 bases from J, the gap between germline ends came to 16 bases. This CDR3 is 16 amino acids long. The germline V gene has CDR1 LGHNT and CDR2 FRNRAP. The CDR3 loop reads CASGPPTGPTYNEQFF. DNA for the CDR3: TGTGCTAGTGGTCCTCCCACGGGACCCACCTACAATGAGCAGTTCTTC.

The V gene is TRBV2, the J gene TRBJ2-5; D gene ambiguous. Looked up from germline, CDR1 is SNHLY and CDR2 is FYNNEI. V was shortened by 3 bases and J by 4 bases, with 9 bases between the two germline ends. The CDR3 extends over 13 amino acids. The DNA for the CDR3 is TGTGCCAGCAGTGAGGACCCCCCAGAGACCCAGTACTTC. Protein sequence: CASSEDPPETQYF.

This clonotype was observed at least ten times. V is TRBV15 and J is TRBJ2-3; D is unresolved. Germline lookup yields CDR1 LNHNV and CDR2 YYDKDF (reference sequence). The CDR3 is 15 residues long. Trimming pared 3 bases from V and 4 bases from J, leaving 14 bases between. The chain's CDR3 is CATSRALVGADTQYF. CDR3 bases: TGTGCCACCAGCAGGGCGCTAGTAGGTGCAGATACGCAGTATTTT. Full variable domain (outside the CDR3, taken from reference TRBV15 and TRBJ2-3): DAMVIQNPRYQVTQFGKPVTLSCSQTLNHNVMYWYQQKSSQAPKLLFHYYDKDFNNEADTPDNFQSRRPNTSFCFLDIRSPGLGDTAMYLCATSRALVGADTQYFGPGTRLTVL.

This clonotype was counted between two and nine times. Relative to the germline gene, one junction end is altered; a read error may explain this. The chain recombines TRBV3-1 with TRBJ1-6; no definite D call. There are 12 residues in the CDR3. Germline CDR1 and CDR2: LGHDT and YNNKEL (reference sequence). The CDR3 DNA sequence: TGTGCCAGCAGCCAATTTAATTCACCCCTCCGCTTT. As protein: CASSQFNSPLRF. The whole variable domain, remainder taken from reference TRBV3-1 and TRBJ1-6, is DTAVSQTPKYLVTQMGNDKSIKCEQNLGHDTMYWYKQDSKKFLKIMFSYNNKELIINETVPNRFSPKSPDKAHLNLHINSLELGDSAVYFCASSQFNSPLRFGNGTRLTVT.

This clonotype showed up just a few times. The chain recombines TRBV12-5 with TRBJ1-2; D is uncertain. CDR1 and CDR2 from the germline V gene are LGHNT and FRNRAP. The CDR3 runs to 16 residues. The germline V and J ends were trimmed by 0 bases and 0 bases, with 11 bases remaining between them. CDR3 sequence reads: CASGLVLARSNYGYTF. CDR3 in DNA: TGTGCTAGTGGTTTGGTACTCGCCAGATCTAACTATGGCTACACCTTC.

This clonotype was recorded at least ten times. The chain has TRBV7-2 and TRBJ1-3, with D tentatively TRBD1 (5 bases). Germline V gives CDR1 SGHTA, CDR2 FQGNSA. The CDR3 sequence is 17 residues long. The V end was cut by 1 base, the J end by 0 bases, with 13 bases between. This CDR3 reads CASSLVRQPSSGNTIYF. CDR3 nucleotides: TGTGCCAGCAGCTTAGTGAGACAGCCGAGCTCTGGAAACACCATATATTTT. Using reference TRBV7-2 and TRBJ1-3 for the parts outside the CDR3, the full variable domain is GAGVSQSPSNKVTEKGKDVELRCDPISGHTALYWYRQSLGQGLEFLIYFQGNSAPDKSGLPSDRFSAERTGGSVSTLTIQRTQQEDSAVYLCASSLVRQPSSGNTIYFGEGSWLTVV.

This clonotype was recorded a few times. This chain's CDR3 is CASSYWSGDEQFF. CDR3 in DNA: TGTGCCAGCAGTTACTGGAGCGGCGATGAGCAGTTCTTC. The chain employs TRBV6-5 and TRBJ2-1, with D possibly matching TRBD2 (5 bases). This CDR3 comprises 13 residues. Deletions cut 1 base from V and 8 bases from J, with 9 bases between. Germline values: CDR1 MNHEY, CDR2 SVGAGI.

V is TRBV20-1 and J is TRBJ1-1; no clear D gene. This CDR3 is 14 amino acids long. The ends were cut back, 3 bases at V and 2 bases at J, with 13 bases in the middle. Germline CDR1 DFQATT, CDR2 SNEGSKA (reference sequence). Written as DNA, the CDR3 is TGCAGTGCTAGTTCCGGAATATTAAACACTGAAGCTTTCTTT. Translation: CSASSGILNTEAFF.

This clonotype has ten or more counts. The V gene is TRBV14, the J gene TRBJ2-1; D is uncertain. CDR3 length: 15 residues. The germline CDR1 and CDR2 sequences are SGHDN and FVKESK. V was pared by 1 base and J by 0 bases, with 7 bases between. The CDR3, as DNA: TGTGCCAGCAGCCAAGTCCGGTTCTCCTACAATGAGCAGTTCTTC. It is translated as CASSQVRFSYNEQFF.

This clonotype occurred many times. CDR3 amino acids: CASSYQFSYEQYF. The CDR3 DNA reads TGTGCCAGCAGTTATCAATTCTCCTACGAGCAGTACTTC. The J gene is TRBJ2-7, the V gene TRBV27; D ambiguous. Germline-derived CDR1 and CDR2 are MNHEY and SMNVEV (reference sequence). Trimming removed 4 bases from V and 0 bases from J, with 7 bases in between. The CDR3 is made up of 13 amino acids.

This clonotype was picked up many times. This chain uses TRBV5-1 with TRBJ2-3; D not resolved. The V and J ends lost 0 bases and 0 bases respectively, with 8 bases between them. Germline values: CDR1 SGHRS, CDR2 YFSETQ. This CDR3 region has 15 residues. The CDR3 bases are TGCGCCAGCAGCTTGGCCGCAACTAGCACAGATACGCAGTATTTT. This codes for CASSLAATSTDTQYF.

The table lists this clonotype with a few counts. The chain combines TRBV19 with TRBJ2-1; TRBD2 matches at 7 bases. The trim removed 8 bases at V and 10 bases at J, leaving 14 bases unmatched. This CDR3 contains 14 residues. The V gene's germline CDR1 is LNHDA and CDR2 SQIVND (reference sequence). The CDR3 here is CASSERGGSKEQFF. CDR3 nucleotide sequence: TGTGCCAGTTCTGAGCGGGGCGGTAGTAAGGAGCAGTTCTTC.

This clonotype appeared many times. The chain recombines TRBV12-3 or TRBV12-4 with TRBJ2-1, with TRBD2 identical over 9 bases. The CDR3 runs to 16 residues. V was clipped by 2 bases and J by 3 bases; unmatched bases: 5. CDR3 protein: CASSLRLADLYNEQFF. The DNA for the CDR3 is TGTGCCAGCAGTTTAAGACTAGCGGACCTCTACAATGAGCAGTTCTTC.

Many counts were recorded for this clonotype. The DNA for the CDR3 is TGTGCCAGTAGTACTCGACAGGGGGCTTGGACTGAAGCTTTCTTT. As protein: CASSTRQGAWTEAFF. This rearrangement joins TRBV19 to TRBJ1-1, with TRBD1 identical over 10 bases. Germline values: CDR1 LNHDA, CDR2 SQIVND (reference sequence). The junction had 7 bases not matched to a gene; V was cut back by 4 bases and J by 5 bases. This CDR3 contains 15 residues.

This clonotype was observed at least ten times. The chain uses TRBV10-3 and TRBJ1-5; D unresolved. This CDR3 has 14 residues. Germline assignment: CDR1 ENHRY and CDR2 SYGVKD. V gave up 3 bases and J gave up 1 base, with 7 bases separating them. DNA of the CDR3: TGTGCCATCAGTGATGGGGAGAGCAATCAGCCCCAGCATTTT. Protein sequence: CAISDGESNQPQHF.

There are many counts of this clonotype. This chain joins TRBV5-8 and TRBJ2-3; weak D call: TRBD2 (6 bases). The germline V gene has CDR1 SGHTS and CDR2 YDEGEE. The V and J ends lost 1 base and 2 bases respectively, with 11 bases between them. This CDR3 is 15 amino acids long. The CDR3 DNA follows: TGTGCCAGCAGCTTGACGGGACTTCCCACAGATACGCAGTATTTT. It yields the protein CASSLTGLPTDTQYF. The complete variable domain, with remaining parts taken from reference TRBV5-8 and TRBJ2-3, reads EAGVTQSPTHLIKTRGQQATLRCSPISGHTSVYWYQQALGLGLQFLLWYDEGEERNRGNFPPRFSGRQFPNYSSELNVNALELEDSALYLCASSLTGLPTDTQYFGPGTRLTVL.

Only a few counts were recorded for this clonotype. The chain links TRBV10-3 to TRBJ1-3; 7 nucleotides line up with TRBD1. From germline, CDR1 is ENHRY and CDR2 SYGVKD. J gave up 4 bases and V 8 bases, and 2 bases lay outside the gene matches. The CDR3 runs 12 residues. The CDR3 protein is CAIGTEGNTIYF. The CDR3 DNA is TGTGCCATCGGGACAGAGGGAAACACCATATATTTT.

This clonotype showed up many times. The junction does not match germline at one end; this may be a read error. The chain is built from TRBV7-2 and TRBJ2-1; a weak D match, TRBD2 (5 bases). The CDR3 length is 13 residues. The V gene's germline CDR1 is SGHTA and CDR2 FQGNSA. The CDR3 loop reads CASSIAFSDEQFF. In DNA form, the CDR3 reads TGTGCCAGCAGCATAGCGTTTTCGGATGAGCAGTTCTTC. Based on the CDR3 plus reference TRBV7-2 and TRBJ2-1, the full variable domain is GAGVSQSPSNKVTEKGKDVELRCDPISGHTALYWYRQSLGQGLEFLIYFQGNSAPDKSGLPSDRFSAERTGGSVSTLTIQRTQQEDSAVYLCASSIAFSDEQFFGPGTRLTVL.